The 16 T cell receptor beta chains listed next were all sequenced from one sample in a study of T-cell memory formation after mild COVID-19. TCRdb reprocessed the 5' RACE reads via MiXCR and lists one record per CDR3 protein. The table lists some 410,000 distinct CDR3 sequences, roughly a quarter of them singletons. Sequencing was performed on PBMCs or a T cell subset sorted from them (not recorded which). All receptors come from an adult woman who had mild COVID-19 (a few samples of this study predate the infection). Cell type and time point are not known.

This chain connects TRBV20-1 to TRBJ1-1, with 8 bases lining up with TRBD1. V lost 5 bases to trimming and J lost 7 bases; unmatched junction nucleotides: 9. Germline V gives CDR1 DFQATT, CDR2 SNEGSKA (reference sequence). There are 13 residues in the CDR3. This chain's CDR3 is CSARRDRQGEAFF. As DNA, the CDR3 is TGCAGTGCTCGCCGGGACAGGCAAGGTGAAGCTTTCTTT.

This clonotype was counted a few times. This chain connects TRBV7-2 to TRBJ2-1, with TRBD2 identical over 11 bases. This CDR3 is built from 16 residues. In germline, CDR1 is SGHTA, CDR2 FQGNSA. Trimming removed 5 bases from V and 2 bases from J; junction bases left unmatched: 5. The CDR3 reads CASSALAGATYNEQFF. In nucleotides, the CDR3 is TGTGCCAGCAGCGCACTAGCGGGAGCAACCTACAATGAGCAGTTCTTC.

This clonotype was picked up many times. The V gene is TRBV18, the J gene TRBJ1-5, with TRBD1 as a possible D gene (5 bases). V lost 4 bases to trimming and J lost 2 bases, with 6 bases between them. CDR1 KGHSH and CDR2 LQKENI come from the germline V gene. The CDR3 covers 13 residues. CDR3 DNA: TGTGCCAGCTCACGGGGGGGCAATCAGCCCCAGCATTTT. It translates to CASSRGGNQPQHF. The variable domain in full, completed from reference TRBV18 and TRBJ1-5, reads NAGVMQNPRHLVRRRGQEARLRCSPMKGHSHVYWYRQLPEEGLKFMVYLQKENIIDESGMPKERFSAEFPKEGPSILRIQQVVRGDSAAYFCASSRGGNQPQHFGDGTRLSIL.

Only a few counts were recorded for this clonotype. The chain combines TRBV4-2 with TRBJ2-1, with 8 bases that match TRBD2. The CDR3 runs 17 residues. The V gene end was trimmed by 0 bases and the J gene end by 2 bases; junction bases not matched to a gene: 6. Germline CDR1 reads LGHNA; CDR2 reads YNFKEQ. CDR3 coding DNA: TGTGCCAGCAGCCAAGATCCCTTCGGGGGGGCCTACAATGAGCAGTTCTTC. Protein sequence: CASSQDPFGGAYNEQFF.

The chain links TRBV5-6 to TRBJ2-7; maybe TRBD2 (6 bases). The V gene's germline CDR1 is SGHDT and CDR2 YYEEEE. The V end was cut by 4 bases, the J end by 3 bases, with 14 bases between. CDR3 length equals 14 residues. The CDR3 region has the DNA TGTGCCAGCAGCCATATCGTCGGGGGCTACGAGCAGTACTTC. Its translation: CASSHIVGGYEQYF.

This clonotype has only a few counts. The CDR3 loop is CASSQVRGGYTF. In nucleotides, the CDR3 is TGTGCCAGCAGCCAAGTGCGGGGGGGCTACACCTTC. The rearrangement joins TRBV3-1 to TRBJ1-2; weak D call: TRBD1 (5 bases). Germline CDR1 is LGHDT and CDR2 is YNNKEL (reference sequence). This CDR3 spans 12 amino acids. V was pared by 1 base and J by 8 bases, with 8 bases between. The full variable domain, with the rest looked up from reference TRBV3-1 and TRBJ1-2, is DTAVSQTPKYLVTQMGNDKSIKCEQNLGHDTMYWYKQDSKKFLKIMFSYNNKELIINETVPNRFSPKSPDKAHLNLHINSLELGDSAVYFCASSQVRGGYTFGSGTRLTVV.

V and J are TRBV4-3 and TRBJ2-1; perhaps TRBD1 as D (5 bases). Looked up from germline, CDR1 is LGHNA and CDR2 is YSLEER. The CDR3 extends over 13 amino acids. V lost 1 base and J lost 8, with 9 bases in between. In DNA, the CDR3 is TGCGCCAGCAGCCAAGGGAAGGGGTATGAGCAGTTCTTC. Translation gives CASSQGKGYEQFF.

The sample holds a few counts of this clonotype. The rearrangement joins TRBV3-1 to TRBJ2-1; 12 nucleotides line up with TRBD1. V lost 6 bases and J lost 8; bases outside the gene matches: 8. Germline-derived CDR1 and CDR2 are LGHDT and YNNKEL (reference sequence). This CDR3 is built from 15 residues. CDR3 in amino acids: CASRPRDRGLDEQFF. In DNA, the CDR3 is TGTGCCAGCAGACCTCGGGACAGGGGGCTTGATGAGCAGTTCTTC.

This clonotype showed up just once. This chain uses TRBV29-1 with TRBJ1-2; D unclear. Per the germline V gene, CDR1 is SQVTM and CDR2 is ANQGSEA. With 3 bases removed from V and 7 bases from J, the gap between germline ends came to 9 bases. The CDR3 extends over 11 amino acids. The CDR3 DNA follows: TGCAGCGTTGACGTGGGATTTGGCTACACCTTC. Translation gives CSVDVGFGYTF.

V usage is TRBV5-1 and J usage is TRBJ2-5; a possible D gene is TRBD1 (5 bases). The V end was cut by 2 bases, the J end by 3 bases, with 8 bases between. Germline V gene data show CDR1 as SGHRS and CDR2 as YFSETQ. The CDR3 has 13 residues. CDR3 in DNA: TGCGCCAGCAGCTTTCAAGGGGAAGAGACCCAGTACTTC. The encoded protein is CASSFQGEETQYF.

CDR3 bases: TGTGCCAGCAGCTTAGGCGGGAGTGCCGCAGATACGCAGTATTTT. It encodes CASSLGGSAADTQYF. The gene calls are TRBV11-2 and TRBJ2-3; 7 bases align to TRBD2. Germline V gene data show CDR1 as SGHAT and CDR2 as FQNNGV. The junction had 5 bases not matched to a gene; V was cut back by 1 base and J by 4 bases. The CDR3 is 15 amino acids.

The rearrangement links TRBV5-1 to TRBJ2-7; 9 positions match TRBD1. Germline-derived CDR1 and CDR2 are SGHRS and YFSETQ. The CDR3 is 16 residues long. Germline trimming cut 0 bases from V and 3 bases from J; bases unmatched to any gene: 7. The CDR3 sequence: CASSLAAGTGNYEQYF. The CDR3 DNA follows: TGCGCCAGCAGCTTGGCCGCCGGGACAGGGAACTACGAGCAGTACTTC.

Only a few counts were recorded for this clonotype. The chain links TRBV7-3 to TRBJ2-5, with TRBD2 matching 8 bases. The CDR3 has 14 residues. Germline V lookup: CDR1 SGHTA, CDR2 FQGTGA. Germline trimming cut 5 bases from V and 4 bases from J; bases unmatched to any gene: 6. The CDR3: CASSSSGKGETQYF. CDR3 coding DNA: TGTGCCAGCAGCAGTAGCGGGAAGGGAGAGACCCAGTACTTC.

The CDR3 DNA reads as TGTGCCAGCAAGGAGGGTGCTGAAGCTTTCTTT. It is translated as CASKEGAEAFF. The V and J genes are TRBV6-6 and TRBJ1-1; D is unresolved. In germline, CDR1 is MNHNY, CDR2 SVGAGI (reference sequence). The CDR3 runs to 11 residues. V was pared by 7 bases and J by 6 bases, with 9 bases between.

This clonotype was recorded only once. The chain links TRBV19 to TRBJ2-1; 7 bases are shared with TRBD2. V trimming: 5 bases; J trimming: 1 base; junction bases outside the gene matches: 8. Germline V gives CDR1 LNHDA, CDR2 SQIVND (reference sequence). The CDR3 is made up of 16 amino acids. The CDR3 here is CASSSIRGESYNEQFF. DNA of the CDR3: TGTGCCAGTAGTTCCATCCGGGGGGAGTCCTACAATGAGCAGTTCTTC.

There are many counts of this clonotype. The chain links TRBV19 to TRBJ1-4; D gene ambiguous. Germline V lookup: CDR1 LNHDA, CDR2 SQIVND (reference sequence). The CDR3 is 13 residues long. The V end lost 2 bases, the J end lost 12 bases, and 13 bases lay between the germline ends. CDR3 DNA sequence: TGTGCCAGTAGTATATCTGAACGGCCTCAACTGTTTTTT. The encoded protein is CASSISERPQLFF.